A single sample gave rise to the 24 T cell receptor beta chains below, sequenced in a study of CD8+ T cells in alopecia areata. cDNA prepared by RNA extraction and subsequent reverse transcription served as the template for sequencing. The protocol was immunoSEQ multiplex PCR, while the TCRdb copy is restricted to in-frame clones and leaves out a portion. The sample includes fewer than 200,000 clones, roughly 66% of them seen just once. The sequencing used CD8+ T cells sorted from blood, collected at week 0. These receptors were taken from a human donor with alopecia areata.

The rearrangement links TRBV30 to TRBJ1-1; TRBD1 matches at 8 bases. V was pared by 3 bases and J by 4 bases, with 4 bases of the junction left unmatched. Germline V lookup: CDR1 GTSNPN, CDR2 SVGIG (reference sequence). The CDR3 loop spans 13 amino acids. The CDR3 nucleotides read TGTGCCTGGAGGGATACAGGGGGCACTGAAGCTTTCTTT. Residues: CAWRDTGGTEAFF.

This clone was recorded once. The chain recombines TRBV6-5 with TRBJ2-3, with TRBD2 matching 8 bases. Germline V gene data show CDR1 as MNHEY and CDR2 as SVGAGI. CDR3 length equals 15 residues. Trimming at V came to 7 bases and at J to 4 bases, leaving 10 bases not matched to a gene. This CDR3 is CASKVPGLVPDTQYF. CDR3 coding DNA: TGTGCCAGCAAAGTCCCGGGACTAGTTCCAGATACGCAGTATTTT.

V gene TRBV4-1 combines with J gene TRBJ2-5; no clear D. V lost 3 bases and J lost 0, with 2 bases in between. Germline V lookup: CDR1 MGHRA, CDR2 YSYEKL. The CDR3 covers 12 residues. CDR3 loop: CASSHDQETQYF. The CDR3 coding sequence is TGCGCCAGCAGCCATGACCAAGAGACCCAGTACTTC.

The chain recombines TRBV9 with TRBJ2-1; 12 bases agree with TRBD2. CDR1 is SGDLS and CDR2 is YYNGEE in the germline V gene. V shed 3 bases, J shed 5 bases, and the junction held 6 bases outside the gene matches. CDR3 size: 16 residues. For the CDR3, the DNA is TGTGCCAGCAGCGCCCCTAGCGGGGGGGTCAACAATGAGCAGTTCTTC. It codes for CASSAPSGGVNNEQFF.

DNA of the CDR3: TGTGCCAGCAGTGAAGACAGGGGCTATGGCAATGAGCAGTTCTTC. Its protein is CASSEDRGYGNEQFF. The chain joins TRBV6-1 to TRBJ2-1, with TRBD1 matching over 7 bases. J was trimmed by 6 bases and V by 1 base; bases with no gene match: 6. Per the germline V gene, CDR1 is MNHNS and CDR2 is SASEGT. CDR3 length: 15 amino acids.

CDR3 in DNA: TGTGCCAGCAGTAAAGGGACTAGCGGGGAGTATCAAGAGACCCAGTACTTC. This gives the protein CASSKGTSGEYQETQYF. This chain connects TRBV6-1 to TRBJ2-5, with TRBD2 matching 13 bases. The CDR3 runs 17 residues. Germline CDR1 reads MNHNS; CDR2 reads SASEGT. V shed 5 bases and J 2 bases; nucleotides not matched to a gene: 8.

CDR3 nucleotide sequence: TGCGCCAGCGAACGATACTCTGGGGCCAACGTCCTGACTTTC. Encoded protein: CASERYSGANVLTF. This chain uses TRBV5-1 with TRBJ2-6; D is unclear. The germline gives CDR1 SGHRS, CDR2 YFSETQ. The CDR3 consists of 14 residues. V gave up 7 bases and J gave up 0 bases, with 8 bases separating them.

CDR3 amino acids: CASSFLAGGPETQYF. CDR3 DNA: TGTGCCAGCAGCTTTCTAGCGGGGGGGCCCGAGACCCAGTACTTC. This chain connects TRBV7-2 to TRBJ2-5; 12 bases map to TRBD2. The germline V gene encodes CDR1 SGHTA and CDR2 FQGNSA. Unmatched junction bases numbered 4, after V lost 3 bases and J lost 5 bases. The CDR3 has 15 amino acids.

This clone was found a few times. The V call is TRBV14, the J call TRBJ1-6; 9 nucleotides agree with TRBD1. The CDR3 contains 14 residues. Trimming took 4 bases from V and 14 from J; bases not matched to a gene: 9. Germline V gene lookup returns CDR1 SGHDN and CDR2 FVKESK. CDR3 nucleotides: TGTGCCAGCAGCCCTGGGACAGGGCTTGCGTCCCTCCACTTT. This gives the protein CASSPGTGLASLHF.

The rearrangement uses TRBV2 and TRBJ2-7; D uncertain. The germline V gene has CDR1 SNHLY and CDR2 FYNNEI. The CDR3 has 13 amino acids. V dropped 7 bases and J dropped 5 bases, with 15 bases sitting between them. CDR3 in amino acids: CASITSGYDEQYF. The CDR3 DNA sequence: TGTGCCAGCATAACGTCAGGATACGACGAGCAGTACTTC.

The chain uses TRBV27 and TRBJ1-2; weak D call: TRBD1 (5 bases). V was pared by 8 bases and J by 6 bases, with 16 bases between. The CDR3 runs to 13 residues. Per germline, CDR1 MNHEY and CDR2 SMNVEV (reference sequence). The CDR3 DNA follows: TGTGCCAGCTCAGTAGGGGTTGGAGATGGCTACACCTTC. As protein: CASSVGVGDGYTF.

This clone was observed a few times. The V gene is TRBV13, the J gene TRBJ2-7, with a weak D call TRBD2 (6 bases). The V gene's germline CDR1 is PRHDT and CDR2 FYEKMQ (reference sequence). This CDR3 has 13 amino acids. The CDR3 here is CATAEGLTYEQYF. DNA of the CDR3: TGTGCTACGGCGGAGGGGTTAACCTACGAGCAGTACTTC.

The gene calls are TRBV6-5 and TRBJ2-5; D call uncertain. Per germline, CDR1 MNHEY and CDR2 SVGAGI. This CDR3 has 14 residues. Between the trimmed V and J ends, which lost 5 bases and 0 bases, there was a span of 10 bases. The CDR3 sequence is CASSPLIYQETQYF. CDR3 nucleotides: TGTGCCAGCAGTCCCCTGATCTACCAAGAGACCCAGTACTTC.

V gene TRBV29-1 combines with J gene TRBJ2-1; the D gene is possibly TRBD2 (6 bases). The CDR3 is 18 amino acids. With 4 bases removed from V and 3 bases from J, the gap between germline ends came to 25 bases. Germline-derived CDR1 and CDR2 are SQVTM and ANQGSEA. CDR3 region: CSVVGGVLGLKGYNEQFF. In nucleotides, the CDR3 is TGCAGCGTTGTTGGAGGGGTCTTGGGATTAAAGGGCTACAATGAGCAGTTCTTC.

The V and J genes are TRBV2 and TRBJ1-4; tentative D call: TRBD1 (5 bases). This CDR3 spans 17 amino acids. V shed 10 bases and J shed 0 bases, with 21 bases lying between them. CDR1 is SNHLY, CDR2 FYNNEI, per germline. The CDR3 DNA reads as TGTGCCACCGAACCAGGGAGGGGCGGTGCAACTAATGAAAAACTGTTTTTT. It specifies CATEPGRGGATNEKLFF.

The chain employs TRBV7-9 and TRBJ1-1, with 7 bases aligning to TRBD1. Losses at the gene ends were 3 bases for V and 0 bases for J; bases not matched to a gene: 13. The germline V gene encodes CDR1 SEHNR and CDR2 FQNEAQ (reference sequence). The length of the CDR3 is 18 residues. Here the CDR3 reads CASSLTIQGEIMNTEAFF. For the CDR3, the DNA is TGTGCCAGCAGCTTGACCATCCAGGGGGAAATCATGAACACTGAAGCTTTCTTT.

The V and J genes are TRBV4-1 and TRBJ2-7; tentatively, D is TRBD1 (6 bases). With 4 bases removed from V and 3 bases from J, the gap between germline ends came to 22 bases. The germline V gene has CDR1 MGHRA and CDR2 YSYEKL. The CDR3 has 17 residues. CDR3 sequence (DNA): TGCGCCAGCAGCCTTACCTGGGACCGGGACACGGACTACGAGCAGTACTTC. It encodes CASSLTWDRDTDYEQYF.

Only one count was recorded for this clone. The chain employs TRBV13 and TRBJ2-4, with 12 nucleotides matching TRBD2. The germline V gene has CDR1 PRHDT and CDR2 FYEKMQ (reference sequence). J lost 6 bases, V lost 5 bases, and 8 bases had no gene match. This CDR3 is 16 amino acids long. CDR3 in DNA: TGTGCCAGCAGCCCAGGACTAGCGGGGTTGGGAAACATTCAGTACTTC. Its protein is CASSPGLAGLGNIQYF. Full variable domain (outside the CDR3, taken from reference TRBV13 and TRBJ2-4): AAGVIQSPRHLIKEKRETATLKCYPIPRHDTVYWYQQGPGQDPQFLISFYEKMQSDKGSIPDRFSAQQFSDYHSELNMSSLELGDSALYFCASSPGLAGLGNIQYFGAGTRLSVL.

To note about this clone: It may be a read error: a sequence one base away is much more abundant. This rearrangement joins TRBV7-9 to TRBJ2-2; 10 nucleotides line up with TRBD1. CDR3 length equals 14 residues. Germline loops: CDR1 SEHNR, CDR2 FQNEAQ (reference sequence). V trimming: 6 bases; J trimming: 3 bases; junction bases outside the gene matches: 1. Here the CDR3 DNA reads TGTGCCAGCAGAGGGACAGGGGACACCGGGGAGCTGTTTTTT. As protein: CASRGTGDTGELFF.

This clone was picked up a small number of times. The V call is TRBV10-2, the J call TRBJ1-1; TRBD1 might be the D (6 bases). Looked up from germline, CDR1 is WSHSY and CDR2 is SAAADI. Deletions cut 3 bases from V and 5 bases from J, with 10 bases between. The CDR3 consists of 13 residues. The CDR3, as DNA: TGCGCCAGCAGTGAAGGGGGAGGGACTGAAGCTTTCTTT. This translates into CASSEGGGTEAFF.

The chain combines TRBV15 with TRBJ1-1; 7 bases agree with TRBD1. The CDR3 has 14 residues. The germline CDR1 and CDR2 sequences are LNHNV and YYDKDF (reference sequence). Trimming at V came to 1 base and at J to 11 bases, leaving 10 bases not matched to a gene. This chain's CDR3 is CATSRAVTGRFAFF. In nucleotides, the CDR3 is TGTGCCACCAGCAGAGCGGTGACAGGGAGGTTCGCTTTCTTT.

The genes are TRBV7-9 and TRBJ2-7; D gene ambiguous. Trimming shortened V by 2 bases and J by 2 bases, and 10 bases separated the two germline ends. Germline assignment: CDR1 SEHNR and CDR2 FQNEAQ (reference sequence). The CDR3 has 14 residues. CDR3 DNA sequence: TGTGCCAGCAGCTTAAAAACGCGACCCTACGAGCAGTACTTC. Encoded protein: CASSLKTRPYEQYF. Based on the CDR3 plus reference TRBV7-9 and TRBJ2-7, the full variable domain is DTGVSQNPRHKITKRGQNVTFRCDPISEHNRLYWYRQTLGQGPEFLTYFQNEAQLEKSRLLSDRFSAERPKGSFSTLEIQRTEQGDSAMYLCASSLKTRPYEQYFGPGTRLTVT.

The V gene is TRBV15, the J gene TRBJ1-5; possibly TRBD1 for D (5 bases). Germline assignment: CDR1 LNHNV and CDR2 YYDKDF (reference sequence). V was pared by 3 bases and J by 7 bases, with 13 bases between. The CDR3 has 14 residues. Here the CDR3 DNA reads TGTGCCACCAGCAGTAACCGGGACCCCCAGCCCCAGCATTTT. Amino acids: CATSSNRDPQPQHF.

The chain joins TRBV2 to TRBJ1-2, with 7 positions matching TRBD1. There are 15 residues in the CDR3. Trimming removed 0 bases from V and 2 bases from J; junction bases left unmatched: 3. Germline CDR1 is SNHLY and CDR2 is FYNNEI. CDR3 nucleotide sequence: TGTGCCAGCAGTGAAGCCTCGGGACAGAACTATGGCTACACCTTC. Amino acid sequence: CASSEASGQNYGYTF.